This passage covers 27 T cell receptor beta chains from one sample sequenced in a study of spatial heterogeneity in lung cancer. Each CDR3 protein gets one entry after TCRdb re-called the 5' RACE reads with MiXCR. The table records approximately 12,000 distinct CDR3 sequences, over 9% of them present only once. Described time point: blood at routine non-recurrence follow-up after resection. The source was PBMCs, collected at follow-up. The receptors here all came from a female donor with early-stage non-small cell lung cancer.

The table lists this clonotype with many counts. The CDR3: CSVGLAGGPSTGELFF. The CDR3 coding sequence is TGCAGCGTCGGACTAGCGGGAGGGCCGAGCACCGGGGAGCTGTTTTTT. The J gene is TRBJ2-2, the V gene TRBV29-1, with 15 positions matching TRBD2. Germline lookup yields CDR1 SQVTM and CDR2 ANQGSEA. V lost 6 bases and J lost 4; bases outside the gene matches: 6. The CDR3 has 16 residues.

In this sample, this clonotype turned up many times. This chain links TRBV29-1 with TRBJ2-2; 10 positions agree with TRBD2. This CDR3 spans 13 amino acids. V shed 6 bases and J 6 bases; nucleotides not matched to a gene: 4. Per germline, CDR1 SQVTM and CDR2 ANQGSEA. The CDR3 sequence: CSVLAGASGELFF. CDR3 nucleotides: TGCAGCGTGCTAGCGGGAGCGTCCGGGGAGCTGTTTTTT.

The chain is built from TRBV6-5 and TRBJ2-1; tentative D call: TRBD1 (6 bases). V lost 0 bases and J lost 14, with 14 bases in between. This CDR3 is built from 13 residues. CDR1 and CDR2 from the germline V gene are MNHEY and SVGAGI. The CDR3 loop is CASSYSKQGLEFF. The CDR3 DNA reads as TGTGCCAGCAGTTACTCGAAACAGGGCTTGGAGTTCTTC.

This chain links TRBV5-4 with TRBJ2-7; D unclear. Trimming shortened V by 5 bases and J by 2 bases, and 14 bases separated the two germline ends. Germline CDR1 SGHNT, CDR2 YYREEE (reference sequence). The length of the CDR3 is 14 residues. The CDR3 is CASSKISRPYEQYF. For the CDR3, the DNA is TGTGCCAGCAGTAAAATTAGCAGACCCTACGAGCAGTACTTC. Using reference TRBV5-4 and TRBJ2-7 for the parts outside the CDR3, the full variable domain is ETGVTQSPTHLIKTRGQQVTLRCSSQSGHNTVSWYQQALGQGPQFIFQYYREEENGRGNFPPRFSGLQFPNYSSELNVNALELDDSALYLCASSKISRPYEQYFGPGTRLTVT.

This clonotype came up many times. The genes are TRBV6-5 and TRBJ1-1; D is possibly TRBD1 (6 bases). Trimming removed 5 bases from V and 1 base from J, with 14 bases in between. This CDR3 is built from 15 residues. Germline CDR1 MNHEY, CDR2 SVGAGI. The CDR3 is CASSTTGFENTEAFF. CDR3 DNA sequence: TGTGCCAGCAGTACAACAGGGTTCGAGAACACTGAAGCTTTCTTT.

This clonotype was picked up many times. J is TRBJ2-7 and V is TRBV28, with D possibly TRBD1 on 5 matching bases. The CDR3 is 15 residues long. In germline, CDR1 is MDHEN, CDR2 SYDVKM. V lost 6 bases and J lost 3, with 18 bases in between. The CDR3 sequence: CASSPGYSKHYEQYV. The CDR3 bases are TGTGCCAGCAGCCCAGGGTATTCAAAGCACTACGAGCAGTACGTC.

This clonotype was seen ten or more times. The chain combines TRBV9 with TRBJ1-5, with D maybe TRBD1 (5 bases). Trimming took off 4 bases at V and 10 bases at J, with 24 bases between the two ends. Germline CDR1 and CDR2: SGDLS and YYNGEE. The CDR3 is 16 residues long. Written as DNA, the CDR3 is TGTGCCAGCAGCCATTTGGGGCAGGGAAAAGTCAGCCCCCAGCATTTT. The encoded protein is CASSHLGQGKVSPQHF.

This clonotype has at least ten counts. The chain uses TRBV29-1 and TRBJ2-3, with 9 bases aligning to TRBD2. V lost 6 bases to trimming and J lost 4 bases; unmatched junction nucleotides: 5. Germline CDR1 SQVTM, CDR2 ANQGSEA. This CDR3 has 13 amino acids. This CDR3 is CSVHSGRPDTQYF. The CDR3 DNA is TGCAGCGTCCATAGCGGGAGACCAGATACGCAGTATTTT.

In its sample, this clonotype was seen many times. V usage is TRBV20-1 and J usage is TRBJ1-2, with D tentatively TRBD1 (6 bases). The V end was cut by 6 bases, the J end by 2 bases, with 13 bases between. CDR1 and CDR2 (germline): DFQATT, SNEGSKA (reference sequence). This CDR3 is 13 amino acids long. CDR3 sequence: CSATGTLNYGYTF. The CDR3, as DNA: TGCAGTGCAACCGGGACACTCAACTATGGCTACACCTTC.

This clonotype was seen a handful of times. The genes are TRBV7-2 and TRBJ2-1; D is undetermined. Germline loops: CDR1 SGHTA, CDR2 FQGNSA. The germline V and J ends were trimmed by 2 bases and 8 bases, with 13 bases remaining between them. This CDR3 has 14 amino acids. CDR3 DNA sequence: TGTGCCAGCAGCTTAATCTATGCTCCCGATGAGCAGTTCTTC. Translation gives CASSLIYAPDEQFF.

This clonotype was counted only a few times. The V call is TRBV5-6, the J call TRBJ1-4; D is possibly TRBD1 (6 bases). Trimming removed 2 bases from V and 3 bases from J, with 11 bases in between. Germline V gene lookup returns CDR1 SGHDT and CDR2 YYEEEE. The CDR3 length is 15 residues. CDR3 in DNA: TGTGCCAGCAGCTTACGGGGGCGTCCTAATGAAAAACTGTTTTTT. It encodes CASSLRGRPNEKLFF.

This clonotype has ten or more counts. The genes are TRBV18 and TRBJ1-2; D ambiguous. Germline CDR1 KGHSH, CDR2 LQKENI. Trimming shortened V by 3 bases and J by 3 bases, and 8 bases separated the two germline ends. The CDR3 consists of 13 residues. Here the CDR3 DNA reads TGTGCCAGCTCACCCTTGGCAGACTATGGCTACACCTTC. It encodes CASSPLADYGYTF.

This clonotype was recorded many times. V is TRBV12-3 or TRBV12-4 and J is TRBJ2-1; D may be TRBD1 or TRBD2 (5 bases each). CDR3 length equals 12 residues. V gave up 4 bases and J gave up 9 bases, with 10 bases separating them. DNA for the CDR3: TGTGCCAGCAGTTCTCCAGGGACTGAGCAGTTCTTC. Protein sequence: CASSSPGTEQFF.

There are a few counts of this clonotype. V usage is TRBV9 and J usage is TRBJ2-1, with a weak D call TRBD2 (6 bases). Trimming stripped 0 bases from V and 9 bases from J, with 13 bases between. Germline CDR1 SGDLS, CDR2 YYNGEE. The CDR3 consists of 14 residues. The DNA for the CDR3 is TGTGCCAGCAGCGTAGAAGGCGGGGCTGCTGAGCAGTTCTTC. It yields the protein CASSVEGGAAEQFF.

This clonotype was seen repeatedly, ten times or more. CDR3 residues: CASSSVHSYEQYF. For the CDR3, the DNA is TGTGCCAGCAGCTCAGTGCATTCCTACGAGCAGTACTTC. The chain carries TRBV2 and TRBJ2-7; D is unclear. The CDR3 runs to 13 residues. Trimming took 6 bases from V and 1 from J, leaving 10 bases between them. The germline V gene encodes CDR1 SNHLY and CDR2 FYNNEI.

Notes on this clonotype: A much larger clone lies a single base off, so this may be a read error. The rearrangement joins TRBV6-2 or TRBV6-3 to TRBJ1-1; possible D gene TRBD1, 5 bases. Germline assignment: CDR1 MNHEY and CDR2 SVGEGT. This CDR3 comprises 13 residues. The CDR3 nucleotides are TGTGCCAGCAGTAACTCGAGGGGTGGTGAAGCTTTCTTT. It is translated as CASSNSRGGEAFF.

This clonotype was counted at least ten times. The chain recombines TRBV19 with TRBJ2-4, with 9 bases matching TRBD1. V lost 5 bases to trimming and J lost 9 bases; unmatched junction nucleotides: 14. Germline V gene lookup returns CDR1 LNHDA and CDR2 SQIVND (reference sequence). CDR3 length equals 16 residues. For the CDR3, the DNA is TGTGCCAGTAGTCTTCCGACAGGGGGGAGTTCGGGCATTCAGTACTTC. Its protein product is CASSLPTGGSSGIQYF.

This clonotype is medium-sized in the sample. This chain connects TRBV27 to TRBJ2-4; 7 nucleotides match TRBD2. Germline CDR1 reads MNHEY; CDR2 reads SMNVEV (reference sequence). Trimming cost V 3 bases and J 8 bases; bases outside gene matches: 4. The CDR3 spans 13 residues. CDR3 in amino acids: CASSLGGLDIQYF. The CDR3 region has the DNA TGTGCCAGCAGTTTGGGAGGGCTGGACATTCAGTACTTC.

This clonotype has a count of ten or more. The V gene is TRBV6-5, the J gene TRBJ2-3; 10 bases are shared with TRBD2. The ends lost 8 bases at V and 2 bases at J; junction bases unmatched: 10. There are 16 residues in the CDR3. Germline V lookup: CDR1 MNHEY, CDR2 SVGAGI. The CDR3 coding sequence is TGTGCCAGCTCCCCGATAGCGGGGGGTTACACAGATACGCAGTATTTT. Residues: CASSPIAGGYTDTQYF.

This clonotype appeared many times. The rearrangement uses TRBV20-1 and TRBJ2-1; 8 nucleotides agree with TRBD1. The CDR3 has 15 residues. V trimming: 3 bases; J trimming: 5 bases; junction bases outside the gene matches: 9. The germline V gene encodes CDR1 DFQATT and CDR2 SNEGSKA (reference sequence). The chain's CDR3 is CSASSAGTGHNEQFF. As DNA, the CDR3 is TGCAGTGCTAGTAGTGCGGGGACAGGACACAATGAGCAGTTCTTC.

This clonotype was recorded many times. This chain connects TRBV28 to TRBJ2-1, with 7 bases matching TRBD2. The CDR3 loop spans 16 amino acids. Germline V gene lookup returns CDR1 MDHEN and CDR2 SYDVKM. Trimming at V came to 5 bases and at J to 8 bases, leaving 15 bases not matched to a gene. The CDR3 is CASSNPTSVTGDEQFF. The CDR3, as DNA: TGTGCCAGCAGTAACCCTACTAGCGTAACAGGAGATGAGCAGTTCTTC.

This clonotype was detected many times. The rearrangement uses TRBV7-9 and TRBJ2-1; D unclear. The CDR3 loop spans 14 amino acids. From germline, CDR1 is SEHNR and CDR2 FQNEAQ (reference sequence). V dropped 5 bases and J dropped 13 bases, with 21 bases sitting between them. CDR3 sequence: CASSLRTETYFQFF. CDR3 DNA sequence: TGTGCCAGCAGCCTACGGACGGAAACCTACTTCCAGTTCTTC.

This clonotype was seen only a few times. This chain joins TRBV6-2 or TRBV6-3 and TRBJ2-7; TRBD2 matches 7 bases. This CDR3 contains 15 residues. J lost 3 bases, V lost 3 bases, and 8 bases had no gene match. In germline, CDR1 is MNHEY, CDR2 SVGEGT. In DNA form, the CDR3 reads TGTGCCAGCAGTTATTTCCCGGCGGGGGACTACGAGCAGTACTTC. This codes for CASSYFPAGDYEQYF.

This clonotype was detected a few times. The chain employs TRBV28 and TRBJ2-2; D is unclear. V shed 3 bases and J shed 0 bases, with 5 bases lying between them. This CDR3 has 14 residues. Germline CDR1 MDHEN, CDR2 SYDVKM. The CDR3 region is CASSFGTNTGELFF. CDR3 bases: TGTGCCAGCAGTTTCGGAACGAACACCGGGGAGCTGTTTTTT.

By proportion, this clonotype is large (0.1 to 1%). The chain couples TRBV20-1 to TRBJ2-7, with D perhaps given as TRBD1 or TRBD2 (7 bases each). The CDR3 has 13 residues. V dropped 8 bases and J dropped 4 bases, with 18 bases sitting between them. CDR1 DFQATT and CDR2 SNEGSKA come from the germline V gene (reference sequence). CDR3 sequence reads: CSRSRGGIYEQYF. CDR3 DNA sequence: TGCAGTCGAAGCAGGGGGGGGATTTACGAGCAGTACTTC.

This clonotype has at least ten counts. V usage is TRBV10-3 and J usage is TRBJ2-7, with D unclear. The CDR3 covers 14 residues. V lost 4 bases, J lost 6 bases, and 16 bases lay in between. Per germline, CDR1 ENHRY and CDR2 SYGVKD. The CDR3 bases are TGTGCCATCAGTGCTTCGTCCGTGGCAGGCGAGCAGTACGTC. Translating it yields CAISASSVAGEQYV.

This clonotype was found once. V and J are TRBV29-1 and TRBJ2-7; tentative D call: TRBD2 (7 bases). CDR3 size: 14 residues. The germline V gene encodes CDR1 SQVTM and CDR2 ANQGSEA. The ends were cut back, 1 base at V and 7 bases at J, with 17 bases in the middle. The CDR3 here is CSVEVRTAGKEQYF. CDR3 DNA: TGCAGCGTTGAAGTTAGGACAGCGGGGAAAGAGCAGTACTTC.